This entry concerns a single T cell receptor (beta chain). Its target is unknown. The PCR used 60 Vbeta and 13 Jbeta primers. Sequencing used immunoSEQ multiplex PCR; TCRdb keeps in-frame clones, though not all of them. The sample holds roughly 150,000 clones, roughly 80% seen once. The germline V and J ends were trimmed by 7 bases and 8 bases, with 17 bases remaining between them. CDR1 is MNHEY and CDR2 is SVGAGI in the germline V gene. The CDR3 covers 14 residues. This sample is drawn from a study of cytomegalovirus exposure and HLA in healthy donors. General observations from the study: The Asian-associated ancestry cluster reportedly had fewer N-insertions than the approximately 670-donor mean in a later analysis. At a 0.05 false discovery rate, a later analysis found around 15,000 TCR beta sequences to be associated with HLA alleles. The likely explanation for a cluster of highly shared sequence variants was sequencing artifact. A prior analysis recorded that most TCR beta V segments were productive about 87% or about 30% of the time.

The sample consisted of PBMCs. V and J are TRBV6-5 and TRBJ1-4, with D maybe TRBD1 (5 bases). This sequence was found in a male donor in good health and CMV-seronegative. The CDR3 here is CASNQGGVGEKLFF. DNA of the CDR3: TGTGCCAGCAATCAGGGAGGGGTGGGAGAAAAACTGTTTTTT.